A selection of T cell receptor beta chains follows, all from one sample in a study of tumor and adjacent non-tumor tissue in lung cancer. TCRdb used MiXCR to reprocess the multiplex PCR reads, holding one entry per CDR3 protein. The sample holds roughly 90,000 distinct CDR3 sequences; 65% to 80% are singletons and the top ten take 21%. The sequenced sample consisted of distant non-tumor lung tissue. Receptors originate from a woman aged 50 to 60 with non-small cell lung cancer. The CDR3 runs from the conserved cysteine through the conserved F or W. D genes are given only for firm matches. Clone size is stated in some rows and not others, as once, few, many or a class when expanded.

clone size	V gene	D gene	J gene	CDR3 DNA	CDR3 protein
medium-sized	TRBV28	-	TRBJ2-3	TGTGCCAGCAGTTTCCTTAGCGGCACAGATACGCAGTATTTT	CASSFLSGTDTQYF
once	TRBV29-1	-	TRBJ2-1	TGCATCGTAGCGCCGGGCTATCGGAATGAGCAGTTCTTC	CIVAPGYRNEQFF
many	TRBV20-1	-	TRBJ2-3	TGCAGCCTATCGCAAGGGGCAGATACGCAGTATTTT	CSLSQGADTQYF
-	TRBV10-2	-	TRBJ2-7	TGCGCCAGCAGCGATCGGCATGGATACGAGCAGTACTTC	CASSDRHGYEQYF
-	TRBV28	-	TRBJ1-5	TGTGCCAACAGCCCTCCGGGACCCTATCAGCCCCAGCATTTT	CANSPPGPYQPQHF
-	TRBV4-1	-	TRBJ1-4	TGCGCCAGCATGGGGAGCTACCCAGCTAATGAAAAACTGTTTTTT	CASMGSYPANEKLFF
-	TRBV11-2	TRBD2	TRBJ2-1	TGTACCAGCAGCTTGTCGGGAGGTAAGGGTGAGCAGTTTTTC	CTSSLSGGKGEQFF
-	TRBV4-1	-	TRBJ2-7	TGCGCCAGCAGCTATCCAGGGTCTCCCTATGAGCAGTACTTC	CASSYPGSPYEQYF
-	TRBV6-5	-	TRBJ1-2	-	CANRAGTNYGCTF
few	TRBV20-1	TRBD2	TRBJ2-1	TGCAGTGTTGTTTCCGGGACTAGCGGGAGAGCCTTTGAGCAGCTCTTC	CSVVSGTSGRAFEQLF